The T cell receptor beta chain under discussion was sequenced for a study of T cells after yellow fever vaccination. V lost 5 bases to trimming and J lost 3 bases, with 17 bases between them. Germline values: CDR1 MDHEN, CDR2 SYDVKM. The CDR3 sequence is 15 residues long. MiXCR, run by TCRdb on the 5' RACE reads, gives a single entry per CDR3 protein. The sample contains tens of thousands of distinct CDR3 sequences, around 7.1% of which appear only once. Study outcomes and limitations: Booster sampling recovered most clones from primary vaccination (approximately 97% CD4, around 90% CD8).

Only a few counts were recorded for this clonotype. The antigen is not known. The source of this sequence is a man between 18 and 29 years old who received the YFV17D yellow fever vaccine. Sample: CD8+ T cells sorted from PBMCs, taken 10 days after the first yellow fever vaccination. The chain has TRBV28 and TRBJ2-7, with D maybe TRBD1 (6 bases). CDR3 protein: CASSQPDTGFYEQYF. As DNA, the CDR3 is TGTGCCAGCAGTCAACCAGATACAGGGTTCTACGAGCAGTACTTC.